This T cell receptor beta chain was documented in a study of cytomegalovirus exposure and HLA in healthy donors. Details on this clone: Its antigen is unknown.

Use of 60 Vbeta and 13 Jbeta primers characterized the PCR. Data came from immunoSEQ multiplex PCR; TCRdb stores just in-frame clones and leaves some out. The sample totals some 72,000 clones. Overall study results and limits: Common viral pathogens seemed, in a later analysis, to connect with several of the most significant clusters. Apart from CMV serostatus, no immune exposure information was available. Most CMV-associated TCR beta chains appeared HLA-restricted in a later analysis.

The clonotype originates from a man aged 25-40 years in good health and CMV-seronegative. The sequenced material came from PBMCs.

The CDR3 reads CASSLRQGAYNEQFF. DNA of the CDR3: TGTGCCAGCAGCCTTCGACAGGGGGCCTACAATGAGCAGTTCTTC. The chain links TRBV9 to TRBJ2-1; 9 nucleotides agree with TRBD1. The germline V gene encodes CDR1 SGDLS and CDR2 YYNGEE. V shed 4 bases and J 2 bases; nucleotides not matched to a gene: 4. The CDR3 extends over 15 amino acids. Full variable domain (missing parts from reference TRBV9 and TRBJ2-1): DSGVTQTPKHLITATGQRVTLRCSPRSGDLSVYWYQQSLDQGLQFLIQYYNGEERAKGNILERFSAQQFPDLHSELNLSSLELGDSALYFCASSLRQGAYNEQFFGPGTRLTVL.